This T cell receptor beta chain was captured by sequencing in a study of shared clonotypes between healthy human individuals. Whole-study findings and limits: Four donors shared approximately 5% of their naive CD4 clonotypes.

CDR3 length: 14 residues. Per the germline V gene, CDR1 is MNHEY and CDR2 is SMNVEV (reference sequence). Trimming took 6 bases from V and 5 from J; bases not matched to a gene: 5. A note on this clone: Its antigen is currently unknown.

Terminally differentiated effector memory CD45RA+ cells were excluded by CCR7 positive selection of CD45RO-negative cells. The method was immunoSEQ multiplex PCR; TCRdb's version includes in-frame clones alone and lacks a portion of them. The data show millions of clones, 93% seen once. The sample taken for sequencing was naive CD8+ T cells from PBMCs. V gene TRBV27 combines with J gene TRBJ2-3; 10 bases agree with TRBD1. This receptor was identified in a man aged 18-30 years in good health. Some clones in this sample may be carry-over from other donors' samples. The CDR3 here is CASSLDRGGDTQYF. In nucleotides, the CDR3 is TGTGCCAGCAGCCTGGACAGGGGGGGAGATACGCAGTATTTT.